These 26 T cell receptor beta chains were all obtained from the same sample, sequenced in a study of blood T cell repertoires in COVID-19. Some clones are missing from TCRdb's copy, which holds only in-frame ones; the method was immunoSEQ multiplex PCR. The table shows about 210,000 clones, with 86% occurring only once. The sequenced sample was PBMCs or T cells enriched from blood (not recorded which). The receptors were sampled from a middle-aged man with acute COVID-19.

This chain joins TRBV7-9 and TRBJ2-6, with TRBD1 matching over 8 bases. Unmatched junction bases numbered 2, after V lost 1 base and J lost 0 bases. Germline values: CDR1 SEHNR, CDR2 FQNEAQ (reference sequence). This CDR3 spans 17 amino acids. The CDR3 spells CASSLGTGSSGANVLTF. The CDR3 bases are TGTGCCAGCAGCTTAGGGACAGGGAGCTCTGGGGCCAACGTCCTGACTTTC.

The V call is TRBV13, the J call TRBJ2-3; D might be TRBD2 (6 bases). The CDR3 covers 17 residues. Trimming cost V 3 bases and J 0 bases, with 16 bases left between them. The germline V gene has CDR1 PRHDT and CDR2 FYEKMQ (reference sequence). This chain's CDR3 is CASSFKRGISSTDTQYF. The CDR3 bases are TGTGCCAGCAGCTTTAAACGGGGGATTTCTAGCACAGATACGCAGTATTTT.

The V and J genes are TRBV30 and TRBJ1-1, with 10 nucleotides matching TRBD1. There are 15 residues in the CDR3. The trim removed 0 bases at V and 5 bases at J, leaving 6 bases unmatched. Germline loops: CDR1 GTSNPN, CDR2 SVGIG (reference sequence). The CDR3 DNA reads TGTGCCTGGAGTGTATGGGGGACAGGGGTAACTGAAGCTTTCTTT. Protein product: CAWSVWGTGVTEAFF. The whole variable domain, filled in from reference TRBV30 and TRBJ1-1, reads SQTIHQWPATLVQPVGSPLSLECTVEGTSNPNLYWYRQAAGRGLQLLFYSVGIGQISSEVPQNLSASRPQDRQFILSSKKLLLSDSGFYLCAWSVWGTGVTEAFFGQGTRLTVV.

This clone is a singleton in its sample. The chain carries TRBV28 and TRBJ1-1, with D uncertain. The CDR3 has 15 residues. Germline CDR1 MDHEN, CDR2 SYDVKM. V lost 1 base and J lost 0, with 9 bases in between. CDR3 DNA sequence: TGTGCCAGCAGTTTATCGGTCGGGTTGAACACTGAAGCTTTCTTT. As protein: CASSLSVGLNTEAFF.

This CDR3 reads CASSALATGYNTYNEQFF. Here the CDR3 DNA reads TGTGCCAGCAGTGCGCTGGCGACAGGGTATAATACCTACAATGAGCAGTTCTTC. The chain employs TRBV2 and TRBJ2-1; 7 bases are a match to TRBD1. CDR3 size: 18 residues. CDR1 SNHLY and CDR2 FYNNEI come from the germline V gene. V shed 4 bases and J 2 bases; nucleotides not matched to a gene: 14.

This chain connects TRBV11-2 to TRBJ2-1, with a possible D match to TRBD2 (6 bases). V lost 0 bases to trimming and J lost 6 bases, with 15 bases between them. The CDR3 runs 16 residues. CDR1 SGHAT and CDR2 FQNNGV come from the germline V gene. The CDR3 region is CASSLDHSGVGNEQFF. The CDR3 region has the DNA TGTGCCAGCAGCTTAGACCATAGCGGAGTGGGCAATGAGCAGTTCTTC.

The rearrangement links TRBV30 to TRBJ2-4; D might be TRBD2 (6 bases). CDR3 length: 13 residues. V lost 0 bases to trimming and J lost 9 bases, with 12 bases between them. Germline assignment: CDR1 GTSNPN and CDR2 SVGIG (reference sequence). The CDR3 sequence: CAWSVGGSGIQYF. CDR3 nucleotide sequence: TGTGCCTGGAGTGTAGGAGGGAGCGGCATTCAGTACTTC. The entire variable domain, with the rest obtained from reference TRBV30 and TRBJ2-4, is as follows: SQTIHQWPATLVQPVGSPLSLECTVEGTSNPNLYWYRQAAGRGLQLLFYSVGIGQISSEVPQNLSASRPQDRQFILSSKKLLLSDSGFYLCAWSVGGSGIQYFGAGTRLSVL.

The rearrangement uses TRBV5-6 and TRBJ2-7; the match to TRBD2 covers 8 bases. The V gene end was trimmed by 4 bases and the J gene end by 9 bases; junction bases not matched to a gene: 12. Germline loops: CDR1 SGHDT, CDR2 YYEEEE. CDR3 size: 14 residues. Written as DNA, the CDR3 is TGTGCCAGCAGCCGAGCGGGAGCCGGGGGGGGGCAGTACTTC. It is translated as CASSRAGAGGGQYF. The variable domain in full, with the rest retrieved from reference TRBV5-6 and TRBJ2-7, is DAGVTQSPTHLIKTRGQQVTLRCSPKSGHDTVSWYQQALGQGPQFIFQYYEEEERQRGNFPDRFSGHQFPNYSSELNVNALLLGDSALYLCASSRAGAGGGQYFGPGTRLTVT.

The CDR3 sequence is CASSFVDSGNTIYF. CDR3 sequence (DNA): TGTGCCAGCAGTTTTGTGGACAGTGGAAACACCATATATTTT. The chain recombines TRBV28 with TRBJ1-3; D possibly corresponds to TRBD1 (6 bases). Trimming shortened V by 3 bases and J by 3 bases, and 9 bases separated the two germline ends. CDR3 length equals 14 residues. CDR1 and CDR2 from the germline V gene are MDHEN and SYDVKM.

The chain uses TRBV24-1 and TRBJ1-5; 7 positions agree with TRBD1. The germline V gene has CDR1 KGHDR and CDR2 SFDVKD. V lost 6 bases to trimming and J lost 3 bases; unmatched junction nucleotides: 10. The CDR3 has 16 residues. CDR3 amino acids: CATSPVDRVFNQPQHF. The DNA of the CDR3 is TGTGCCACCAGTCCTGTAGACAGGGTTTTCAATCAGCCCCAGCATTTT.

The gene calls are TRBV24-1 and TRBJ2-2; no clear D gene. Germline lookup yields CDR1 KGHDR and CDR2 SFDVKD. The CDR3 contains 14 residues. The V gene lost 4 bases and the J gene lost 2 bases, with 7 bases spanning the gap. The CDR3 loop is CATSEAPNTGELFF. In DNA form, the CDR3 reads TGTGCCACCAGTGAAGCCCCCAACACCGGGGAGCTGTTTTTT.

The chain uses TRBV11-3 and TRBJ1-2, with no clear D. In germline, CDR1 is SGHNT, CDR2 YENEEA. The CDR3 extends over 15 amino acids. V shed 5 bases and J shed 4 bases, with 17 bases lying between them. The CDR3 reads CASSGSGRESYGYTF. The CDR3 nucleotides read TGTGCCAGCAGCGGCAGCGGACGGGAATCCTATGGCTACACCTTC. Full variable domain (rest looked up from reference TRBV11-3 and TRBJ1-2): EAGVVQSPRYKIIEKKQPVAFWCNPISGHNTLYWYLQNLGQGPELLIRYENEEAVDDSQLPKDRFSAERLKGVDSTLKIQPAELGDSAVYLCASSGSGRESYGYTFGSGTRLTVV.

The chain joins TRBV10-3 to TRBJ1-2; tentative D call: TRBD1 (5 bases). Deletions cut 6 bases from V and 3 bases from J, with 8 bases between. Germline CDR1 reads ENHRY; CDR2 reads SYGVKD. This CDR3 is built from 12 residues. The CDR3 here is CAIRGTDYGYTF. The CDR3 region has the DNA TGTGCCATCAGGGGGACTGACTATGGCTACACCTTC.

The chain combines TRBV30 with TRBJ2-1; tentatively, D is TRBD1 (6 bases). Germline CDR1 GTSNPN, CDR2 SVGIG (reference sequence). Trimming left V 4 bases short and J 3 bases short, with 10 bases between. The CDR3 has 13 residues. As DNA, the CDR3 is TGTGCCTGGACCAGGGGAATCTACAATGAGCAGTTCTTC. Amino acid sequence: CAWTRGIYNEQFF.

The rearrangement uses TRBV4-3 and TRBJ2-7; D remains unclear. The CDR3 contains 15 residues. Germline V gene data show CDR1 as LGHNA and CDR2 as YSLEER. The V and J ends lost 0 bases and 2 bases respectively, with 11 bases between them. In nucleotides, the CDR3 is TGCGCCAGCAGCCAAGATTACCCTAGTACCTACGAGCAGTACTTC. Its translation: CASSQDYPSTYEQYF.

This chain joins TRBV18 and TRBJ1-4, with D unresolved. There are 15 residues in the CDR3. V was trimmed by 3 bases and J by 5 bases, leaving 13 bases between them. The germline gives CDR1 KGHSH, CDR2 LQKENI. CDR3 nucleotides: TGTGCCAGCTCACCGAGGGCAGACTCCAATGAAAAACTGTTTTTT. Translating it yields CASSPRADSNEKLFF.

The gene calls are TRBV6-5 and TRBJ1-2; 8 positions agree with TRBD1. The trim removed 2 bases at V and 5 bases at J, leaving 4 bases unmatched. This CDR3 comprises 14 residues. Germline V CDR1 and CDR2: MNHEY, SVGAGI. In nucleotides, the CDR3 is TGTGCCAGCAGTTACACCGGACAGGGATATGGCTACACCTTC. Protein product: CASSYTGQGYGYTF.

The chain uses TRBV11-2 and TRBJ2-7, with 7 bases aligning to TRBD1. With V trimmed by 3 bases and J by 2 bases, 4 bases remained unmatched. Germline CDR1 and CDR2: SGHAT and FQNNGV. The CDR3 consists of 14 residues. CDR3 nucleotides: TGTGCCAGCAGCTTGGGGACAGCGCCCTACGAGCAGTACTTC. This sequence encodes CASSLGTAPYEQYF.

The V call is TRBV5-1, the J call TRBJ2-7; a possible D gene is TRBD2 (7 bases). CDR3 size: 15 residues. Germline-derived CDR1 and CDR2 are SGHRS and YFSETQ. V gave up 4 bases and J gave up 0 bases, with 14 bases separating them. CDR3 residues: CASSPGGGSSYEQYF. The CDR3 region has the DNA TGCGCCAGCAGCCCGGGGGGCGGGAGCTCCTACGAGCAGTACTTC. Based on the CDR3 plus reference TRBV5-1 and TRBJ2-7, the full variable domain is KAGVTQTPRYLIKTRGQQVTLSCSPISGHRSVSWYQQTPGQGLQFLFEYFSETQRNKGNFPGRFSGRQFSNSRSEMNVSTLELGDSALYLCASSPGGGSSYEQYFGPGTRLTVT.

This clone has a single count. The V gene is TRBV28, the J gene TRBJ1-6; no definite D call. The CDR3 is 14 amino acids. Germline V gives CDR1 MDHEN, CDR2 SYDVKM. Between the trimmed V and J ends, which lost 2 bases and 2 bases, there was a span of 4 bases. The CDR3 spells CASSLGPYNSPLHF. CDR3 DNA: TGTGCCAGCAGTTTAGGGCCCTATAATTCACCCCTCCACTTT.

The chain uses TRBV28 and TRBJ2-2; possible D gene TRBD2, 6 bases. This CDR3 is built from 21 residues. The germline V gene has CDR1 MDHEN and CDR2 SYDVKM. Between the trimmed V and J ends, which lost 3 bases and 5 bases, there was a span of 31 bases. The CDR3 here is CASSFGGRPRDLTTLTGELFF. CDR3 nucleotide sequence: TGTGCCAGCAGTTTCGGGGGAAGACCTAGGGACCTTACGACATTGACCGGGGAGCTGTTTTTT.

This clone was seen only a few times. The CDR3 loop reads CASSATSYEQYF. In DNA, the CDR3 is TGTGCCAGCAGCGCCACTTCCTACGAGCAGTACTTC. The chain combines TRBV14 with TRBJ2-7; D not resolved. In germline, CDR1 is SGHDN, CDR2 FVKESK. The CDR3 is 12 residues long. V shed 5 bases and J shed 1 base, with 6 bases lying between them.

The V call is TRBV7-3, the J call TRBJ1-1; TRBD1 agrees at 7 bases. The CDR3 spans 14 residues. Per germline, CDR1 SGHTA and CDR2 FQGTGA. Trimming took 5 bases from V and 5 from J; bases not matched to a gene: 8. The chain's CDR3 is CASSPGQAGTEAFF. The DNA of the CDR3 is TGTGCCAGCAGCCCAGGACAGGCTGGGACTGAAGCTTTCTTT. Looking up the rest from reference TRBV7-3 and TRBJ1-1 gives the full variable domain: GAGVSQTPSNKVTEKGKYVELRCDPISGHTALYWYRQSLGQGPEFLIYFQGTGAADDSGLPNDRFFAVRPEGSVSTLKIQRTERGDSAVYLCASSPGQAGTEAFFGQGTRLTVV.

This clone was seen a single time. The chain carries TRBV28 and TRBJ1-2, with 7 bases identical to TRBD1. The CDR3 extends over 16 amino acids. The J segment lost 4 bases and the V segment lost 4 bases, leaving 12 bases of the junction unmatched. CDR1 is MDHEN and CDR2 is SYDVKM in the germline V gene. The CDR3 loop is CASSSTGVWDFYGYTF. The DNA of the CDR3 is TGTGCCAGCAGTTCCACAGGGGTTTGGGATTTCTATGGCTACACCTTC.

CDR3 nucleotides: TGCAGTGCTAGTAACAGTCAAGATCAGCCCCAGCATTTT. Translating it yields CSASNSQDQPQHF. The chain uses TRBV20-1 and TRBJ1-5; D unclear. This CDR3 has 13 residues. V was clipped by 3 bases and J by 5 bases, with 11 bases between them. CDR1 is DFQATT and CDR2 is SNEGSKA in the germline V gene (reference sequence).

The rearrangement uses TRBV7-9 and TRBJ1-6, with D possibly being TRBD1 (5 bases). The CDR3 has 14 residues. Germline CDR1 and CDR2: SEHNR and FQNEAQ (reference sequence). The V end lost 4 bases, the J end lost 4 bases, and 8 bases lay between the germline ends. This chain's CDR3 is CASSSPGYNSPLHF. CDR3 nucleotide sequence: TGTGCCAGCAGCTCGCCAGGGTATAATTCACCCCTCCACTTT.